This TCR beta chain was recorded in a study of tumor and adjacent non-tumor tissue in lung cancer (dated by TCRdb to between 2017 and 2018). At the level of the whole study: By cancer type, the cohort comprised 11 to 12 adenocarcinoma patients, 2 squamous cell carcinoma patients and 1 small cell lung cancer patient. The 15 enrolled patients, of whom 10 were men and 5 were women, were aged about 31 to 85 years and were diagnosed with TNM stage I to III disease. A total of approximately 120,000,000 productive TCRbeta reads were generated by sequencing, corresponding to an average of about 4.17 million reads per sample. Using bulk TCRbeta repertoires from some 16 lung cancer patients, the study set lung tumor tissue side by side with matched distant non-tumor lung tissue. For each patient, one tumor sample and one normal lung sample were taken, giving 25 to 30 paired specimens that underwent TCRbeta CDR3 sequencing. The investigation overall reported the following: Only roughly 16 patients were in the cohort, and the authors stated that larger samples and more detailed clinical data are needed. Neither the sequencing platform nor unique molecular identifiers are mentioned in the methods. Significantly higher TCR diversity was found in younger patients, and higher tumor TCR diversity was associated with shorter overall and disease-free survival. TCR diversity (inverse Simpson) was significantly higher in tumor than in normal lung tissue (roughly 430 vs 170, P = 0.0075, Mann-Whitney U test). Because peripheral blood was not sequenced, blood TCRbeta repertoires in the lung cancer patients of the study were not examined. The top 100 clones made up a significantly larger cumulative share of the repertoire in normal lung than in tumor tissue.

Bulk unsorted tissue served as the source for RNA extraction, and RNA quality was assessed using a NanoDrop ND-1000 and an Agilent 2100. Newly diagnosed lung cancer patients without prior chemotherapy who had been admitted for thoracic surgery in China between August and November 2014 were enrolled as donors. Patients with previous radiotherapy or chemotherapy, or with another concurrent cancer, were excluded from the study. Surgical tissue pieces of 1-2 cm3 were preserved in RNAlater solution and were kept at -80 degrees C until use. The library relied on multiplex PCR. Sequencing relied on an Illumina HiSeq 2500. TCRbeta libraries were constructed through three rounds of nested PCR with primers (Table S4) according to protocols modified from ARM-PCR. PCR products of 200-500 bp were gel-excised and purified with the QIAquick gel extraction kit before sequencing. The authors' pipeline ran thus. Trimmomatic was used to clean the reads, FLASH was used to merge the reads into complete CDR3 sequences, and MiTCR was used to assign the reads to V(D)J germline segments. Clonal diversity was calculated as the inverse Simpson's index using VDJtools. In-frame sequences without a premature stop codon were defined as productive reads. TCRdb applied fastp at Q25 and MiXCR to the public reads, then kept only in-frame beta chains. Identical CDR3 proteins give one entry, which carries the most common genes and DNA. TCRdb's processing, not the study's, gives the V and J calls here. The sample table records 75,000 to 95,000 distinct CDR3 sequences; over 55% of these occur just once. The ten most abundant clones make up roughly a tenth of the sample.

With regard to this clonotype: What antigen it recognizes has not been identified. One end of the junction does not line up with germline, which may come from a read error.

The sequence was collected from a woman aged 40-49 years with non-small cell lung cancer. The sequenced sample consisted of lung tumor tissue.

The CDR3 sequence is CARSNRLAGNPNEQLF. The nucleotide sequence reads TGTGCTAGAAGTAACAGACTAGCGGGAAATCCCAATGAGCAGCTCTTC. The chain joins TRBV6-2 or TRBV6-3 to TRBJ2-1; TRBD2 lines up with 11 middle nucleotides. The germline V gene specifies MNHEY as CDR1 and SVGEGT as CDR2. The CDR3 goes from the cysteine to the phenylalanine over 16 residues. Kept here is only the CDR3 DNA, which spans 48 bases and is read in frame from base 1.